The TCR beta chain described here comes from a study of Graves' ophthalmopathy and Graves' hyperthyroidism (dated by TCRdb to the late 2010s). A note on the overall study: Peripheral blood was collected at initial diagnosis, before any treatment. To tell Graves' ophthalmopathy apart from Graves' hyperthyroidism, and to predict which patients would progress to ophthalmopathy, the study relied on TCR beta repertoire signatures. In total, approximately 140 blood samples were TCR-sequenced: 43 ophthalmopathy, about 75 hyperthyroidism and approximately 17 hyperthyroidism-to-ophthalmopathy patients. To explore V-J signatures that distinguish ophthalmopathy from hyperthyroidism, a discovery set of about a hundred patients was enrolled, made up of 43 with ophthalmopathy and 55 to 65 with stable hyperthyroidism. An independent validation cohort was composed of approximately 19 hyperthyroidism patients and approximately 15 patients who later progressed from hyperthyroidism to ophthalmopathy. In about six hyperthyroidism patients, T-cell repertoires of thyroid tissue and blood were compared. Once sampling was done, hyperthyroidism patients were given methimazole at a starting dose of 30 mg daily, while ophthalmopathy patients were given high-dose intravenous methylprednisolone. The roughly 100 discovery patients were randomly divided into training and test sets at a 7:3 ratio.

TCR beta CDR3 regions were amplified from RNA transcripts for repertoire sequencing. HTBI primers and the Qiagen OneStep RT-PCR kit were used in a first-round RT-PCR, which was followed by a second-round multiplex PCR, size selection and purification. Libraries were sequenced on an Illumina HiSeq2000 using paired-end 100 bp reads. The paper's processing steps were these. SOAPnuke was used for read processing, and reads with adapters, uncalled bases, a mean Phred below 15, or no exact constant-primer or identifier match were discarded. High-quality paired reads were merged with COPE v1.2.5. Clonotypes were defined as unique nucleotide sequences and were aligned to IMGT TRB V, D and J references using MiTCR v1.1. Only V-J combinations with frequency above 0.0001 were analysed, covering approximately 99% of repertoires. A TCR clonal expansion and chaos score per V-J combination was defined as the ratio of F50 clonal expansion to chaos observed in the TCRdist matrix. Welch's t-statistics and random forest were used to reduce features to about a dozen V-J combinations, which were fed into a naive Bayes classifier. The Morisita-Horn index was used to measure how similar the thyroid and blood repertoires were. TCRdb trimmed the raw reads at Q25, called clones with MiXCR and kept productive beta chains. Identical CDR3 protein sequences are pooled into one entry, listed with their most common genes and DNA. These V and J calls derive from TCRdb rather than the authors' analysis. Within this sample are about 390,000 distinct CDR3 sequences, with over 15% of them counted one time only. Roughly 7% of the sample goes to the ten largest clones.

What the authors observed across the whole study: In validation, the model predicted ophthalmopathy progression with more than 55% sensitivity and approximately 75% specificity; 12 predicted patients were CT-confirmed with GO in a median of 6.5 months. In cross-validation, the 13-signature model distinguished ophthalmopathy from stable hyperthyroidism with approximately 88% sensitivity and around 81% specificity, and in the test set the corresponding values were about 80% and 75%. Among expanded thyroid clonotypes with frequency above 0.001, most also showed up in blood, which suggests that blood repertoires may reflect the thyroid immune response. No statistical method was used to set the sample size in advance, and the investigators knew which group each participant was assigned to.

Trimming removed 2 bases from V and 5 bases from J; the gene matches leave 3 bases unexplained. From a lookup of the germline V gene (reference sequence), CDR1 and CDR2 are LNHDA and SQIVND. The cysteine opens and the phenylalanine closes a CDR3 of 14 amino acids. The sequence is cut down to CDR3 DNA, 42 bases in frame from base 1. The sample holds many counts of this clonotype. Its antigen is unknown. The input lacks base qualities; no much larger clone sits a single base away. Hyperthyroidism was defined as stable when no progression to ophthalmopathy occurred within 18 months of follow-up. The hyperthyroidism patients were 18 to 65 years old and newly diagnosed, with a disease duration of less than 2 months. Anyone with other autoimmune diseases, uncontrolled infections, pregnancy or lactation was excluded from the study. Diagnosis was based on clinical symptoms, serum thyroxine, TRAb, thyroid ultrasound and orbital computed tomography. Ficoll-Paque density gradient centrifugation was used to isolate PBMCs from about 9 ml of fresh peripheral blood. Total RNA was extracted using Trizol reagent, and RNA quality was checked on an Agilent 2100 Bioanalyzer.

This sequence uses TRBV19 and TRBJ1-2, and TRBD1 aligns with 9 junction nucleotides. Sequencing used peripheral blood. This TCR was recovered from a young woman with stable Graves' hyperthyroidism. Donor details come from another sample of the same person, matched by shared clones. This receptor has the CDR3 CASSIQGTGYGYTF. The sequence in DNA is TGTGCCAGTAGTATACAAGGGACAGGGTATGGCTACACCTTC.